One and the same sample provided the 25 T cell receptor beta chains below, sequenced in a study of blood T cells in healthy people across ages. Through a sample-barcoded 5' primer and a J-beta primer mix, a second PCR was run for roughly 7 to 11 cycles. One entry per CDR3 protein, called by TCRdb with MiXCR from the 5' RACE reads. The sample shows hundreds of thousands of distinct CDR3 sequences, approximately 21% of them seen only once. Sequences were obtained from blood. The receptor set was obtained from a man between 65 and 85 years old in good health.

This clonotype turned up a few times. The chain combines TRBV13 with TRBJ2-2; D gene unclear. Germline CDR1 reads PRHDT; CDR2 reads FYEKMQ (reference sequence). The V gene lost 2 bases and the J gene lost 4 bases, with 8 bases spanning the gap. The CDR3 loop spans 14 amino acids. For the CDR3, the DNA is TGTGCCAGCAGCTTATCGGCGACCACCGGGGAGCTGTTTTTT. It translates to CASSLSATTGELFF.

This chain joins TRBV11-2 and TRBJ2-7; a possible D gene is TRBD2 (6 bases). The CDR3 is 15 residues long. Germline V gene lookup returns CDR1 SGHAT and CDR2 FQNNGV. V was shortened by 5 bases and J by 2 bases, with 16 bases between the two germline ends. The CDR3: CASSAEAGTPYEQYF. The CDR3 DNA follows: TGTGCCAGCAGCGCGGAAGCCGGGACTCCCTACGAGCAGTACTTC.

CDR3 coding DNA: TGTGCCAGCAGCTCCTCCCCGGGACGGTACACTGAAGCTTTCTTT. This gives the protein CASSSSPGRYTEAFF. The genes are TRBV9 and TRBJ1-1; the D gene is possibly TRBD1 (5 bases). Germline V gene lookup returns CDR1 SGDLS and CDR2 YYNGEE. V shed 4 bases and J shed 3 bases, with 16 bases lying between them. The length of the CDR3 is 15 residues.

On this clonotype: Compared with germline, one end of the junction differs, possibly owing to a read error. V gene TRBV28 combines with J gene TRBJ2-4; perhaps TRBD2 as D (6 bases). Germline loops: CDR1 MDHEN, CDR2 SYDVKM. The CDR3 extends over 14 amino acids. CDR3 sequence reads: CASSPRRTISIQYF. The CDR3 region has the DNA TGTGCTAGCAGCCCTCGGAGGACTATTAGCATTCAGTACTTC.

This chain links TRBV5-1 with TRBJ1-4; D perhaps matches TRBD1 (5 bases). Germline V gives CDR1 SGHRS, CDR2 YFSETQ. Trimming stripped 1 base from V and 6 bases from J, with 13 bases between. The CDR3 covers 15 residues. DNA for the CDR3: TGCGCCAGCAGCTTGTCGGGACGGACGGATGAAAAACTGTTTTTT. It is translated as CASSLSGRTDEKLFF.

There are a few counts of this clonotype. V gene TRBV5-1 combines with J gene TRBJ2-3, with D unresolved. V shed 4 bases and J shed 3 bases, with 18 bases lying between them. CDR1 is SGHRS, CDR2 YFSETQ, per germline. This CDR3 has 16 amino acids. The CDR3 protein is CASSVGPLAGTDTQYF. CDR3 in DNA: TGCGCCAGCAGCGTCGGACCCCTGGCTGGGACAGATACGCAGTATTTT.

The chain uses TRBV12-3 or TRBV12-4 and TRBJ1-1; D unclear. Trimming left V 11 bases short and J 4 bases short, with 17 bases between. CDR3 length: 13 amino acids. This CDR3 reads CAGRNGVSTEAFF. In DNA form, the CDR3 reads TGTGCCGGCCGTAACGGGGTTAGCACTGAAGCTTTCTTT.

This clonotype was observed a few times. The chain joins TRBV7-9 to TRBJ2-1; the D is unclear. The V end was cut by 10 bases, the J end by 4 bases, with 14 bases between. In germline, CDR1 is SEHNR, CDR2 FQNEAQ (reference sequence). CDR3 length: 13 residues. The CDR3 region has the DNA TGTGCCACCGAAGCTTGGGGATACAATGAGCAGTTCTTC. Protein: CATEAWGYNEQFF.

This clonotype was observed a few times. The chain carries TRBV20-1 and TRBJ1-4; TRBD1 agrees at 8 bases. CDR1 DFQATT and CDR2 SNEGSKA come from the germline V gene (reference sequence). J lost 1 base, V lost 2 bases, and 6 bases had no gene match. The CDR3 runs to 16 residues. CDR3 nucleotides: TGCAGTGCTAGATGGCAGGGGGCGGGAACTAATGAAAAACTGTTTTTT. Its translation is CSARWQGAGTNEKLFF.

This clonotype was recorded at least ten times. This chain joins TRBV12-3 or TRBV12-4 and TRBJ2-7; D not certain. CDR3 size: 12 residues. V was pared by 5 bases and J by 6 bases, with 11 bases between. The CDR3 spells CASSPGWPEQYF. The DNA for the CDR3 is TGTGCCAGCAGTCCTGGTTGGCCCGAGCAGTACTTC.

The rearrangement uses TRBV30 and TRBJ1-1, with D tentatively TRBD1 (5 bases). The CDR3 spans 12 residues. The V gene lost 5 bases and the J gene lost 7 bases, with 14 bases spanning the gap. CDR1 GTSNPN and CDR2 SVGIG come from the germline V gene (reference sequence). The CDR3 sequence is CAWGYRFGEAFF. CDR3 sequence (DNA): TGTGCCTGGGGATACAGGTTTGGTGAAGCTTTCTTT. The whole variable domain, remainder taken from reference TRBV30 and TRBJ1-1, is SQTIHQWPATLVQPVGSPLSLECTVEGTSNPNLYWYRQAAGRGLQLLFYSVGIGQISSEVPQNLSASRPQDRQFILSSKKLLLSDSGFYLCAWGYRFGEAFFGQGTRLTVV.

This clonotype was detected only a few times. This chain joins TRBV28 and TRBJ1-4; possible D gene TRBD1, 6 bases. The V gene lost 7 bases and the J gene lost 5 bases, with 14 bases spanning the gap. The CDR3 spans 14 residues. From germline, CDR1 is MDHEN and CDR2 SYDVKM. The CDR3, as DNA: TGTGCCAGCACCTCTGGGGGCGCGAATGAAAAACTGTTTTTT. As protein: CASTSGGANEKLFF.

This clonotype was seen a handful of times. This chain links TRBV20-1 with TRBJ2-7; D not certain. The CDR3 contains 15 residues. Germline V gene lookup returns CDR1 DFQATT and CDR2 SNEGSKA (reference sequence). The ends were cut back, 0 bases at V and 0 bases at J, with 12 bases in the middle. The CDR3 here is CSARDLSLSSYEQYF. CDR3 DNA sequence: TGCAGTGCTAGAGATCTGAGCTTAAGCTCCTACGAGCAGTACTTC.

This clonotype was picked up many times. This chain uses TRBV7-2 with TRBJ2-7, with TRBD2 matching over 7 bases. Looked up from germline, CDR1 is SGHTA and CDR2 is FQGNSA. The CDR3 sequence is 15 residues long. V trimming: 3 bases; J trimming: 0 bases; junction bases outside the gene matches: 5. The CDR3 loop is CASSFPGGSSYEQYF. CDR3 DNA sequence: TGTGCCAGCAGCTTTCCAGGCGGGAGCTCCTACGAGCAGTACTTC.

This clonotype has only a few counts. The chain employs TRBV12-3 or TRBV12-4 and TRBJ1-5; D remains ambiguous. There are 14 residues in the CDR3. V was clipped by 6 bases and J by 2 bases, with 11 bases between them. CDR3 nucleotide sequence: TGTGCCAGCAGGCGATCGGGCGGCAATCAGCCCCAGCATTTT. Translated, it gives CASRRSGGNQPQHF.

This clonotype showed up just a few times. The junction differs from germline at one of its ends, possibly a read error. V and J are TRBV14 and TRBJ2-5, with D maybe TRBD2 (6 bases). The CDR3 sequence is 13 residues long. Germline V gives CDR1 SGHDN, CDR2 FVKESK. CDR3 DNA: TGTACCAGCGGAGACCAGGGAGGCGAGACCCAGTACTTC. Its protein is CTSGDQGGETQYF.

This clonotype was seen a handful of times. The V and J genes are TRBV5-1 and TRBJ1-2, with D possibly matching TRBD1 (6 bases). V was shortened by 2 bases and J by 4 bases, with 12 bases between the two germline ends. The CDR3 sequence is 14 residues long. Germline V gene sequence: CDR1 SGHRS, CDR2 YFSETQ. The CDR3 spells CASSFSGEGYGYTF. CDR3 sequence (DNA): TGCGCCAGCAGCTTCTCAGGGGAAGGCTATGGCTACACCTTC.

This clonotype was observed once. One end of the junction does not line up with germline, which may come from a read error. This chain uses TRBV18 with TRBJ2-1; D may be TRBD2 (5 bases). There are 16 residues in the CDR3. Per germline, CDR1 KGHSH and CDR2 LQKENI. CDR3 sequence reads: CASSPSLGSSYNEQLF. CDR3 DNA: TGTGCCAGCTCCCCCTCACTGGGGAGCTCCTACAATGAGCAGCTCTTC.

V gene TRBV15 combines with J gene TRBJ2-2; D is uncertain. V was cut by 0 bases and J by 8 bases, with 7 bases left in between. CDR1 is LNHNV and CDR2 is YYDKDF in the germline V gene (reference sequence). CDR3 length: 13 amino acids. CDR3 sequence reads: CATSRDQFGELFF. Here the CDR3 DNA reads TGTGCCACCAGCAGAGATCAGTTTGGGGAGCTGTTTTTT. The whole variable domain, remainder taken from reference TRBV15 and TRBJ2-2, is DAMVIQNPRYQVTQFGKPVTLSCSQTLNHNVMYWYQQKSSQAPKLLFHYYDKDFNNEADTPDNFQSRRPNTSFCFLDIRSPGLGDTAMYLCATSRDQFGELFFGEGSRLTVL.

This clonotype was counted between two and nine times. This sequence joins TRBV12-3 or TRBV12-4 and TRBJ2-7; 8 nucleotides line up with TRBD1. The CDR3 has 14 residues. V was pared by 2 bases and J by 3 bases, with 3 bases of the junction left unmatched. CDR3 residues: CASSLQGAFYEQYF. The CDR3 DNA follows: TGTGCCAGCAGTTTACAGGGGGCCTTCTACGAGCAGTACTTC.

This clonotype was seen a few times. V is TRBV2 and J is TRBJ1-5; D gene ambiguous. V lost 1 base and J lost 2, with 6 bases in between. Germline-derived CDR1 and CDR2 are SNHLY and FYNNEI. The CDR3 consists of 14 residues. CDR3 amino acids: CASSEVRGNQPQHF. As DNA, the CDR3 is TGTGCCAGCAGTGAAGTGCGCGGCAATCAGCCCCAGCATTTT.

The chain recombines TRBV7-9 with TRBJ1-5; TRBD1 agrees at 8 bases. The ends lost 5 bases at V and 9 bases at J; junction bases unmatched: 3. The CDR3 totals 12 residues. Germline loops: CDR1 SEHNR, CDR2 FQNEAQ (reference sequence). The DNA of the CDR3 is TGTGCCAGCAGCCAAGACAGGGGGCCCCAGCATTTT. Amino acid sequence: CASSQDRGPQHF.

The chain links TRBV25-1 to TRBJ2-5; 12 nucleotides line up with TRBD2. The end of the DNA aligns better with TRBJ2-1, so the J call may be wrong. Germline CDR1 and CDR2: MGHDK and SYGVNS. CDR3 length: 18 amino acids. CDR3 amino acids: CASSDRTSGTLGVGEQFF. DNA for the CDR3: TGTGCCAGCAGTGATCGGACTAGCGGGACGCTCGGAGTAGGGGAGCAGTTCTTC.

The CDR3 DNA follows: TGTGCCAGCAGTGAGGGGCGGGAGTACGGCTACGAGCAGTACTTC. Its protein product is CASSEGREYGYEQYF. This chain uses TRBV2 with TRBJ2-5; 7 nucleotides align to TRBD2. The DNA matches TRBJ2-7 better at its end, which makes the J call doubtful. Germline V gene sequence: CDR1 SNHLY, CDR2 FYNNEI. The CDR3 totals 15 residues.

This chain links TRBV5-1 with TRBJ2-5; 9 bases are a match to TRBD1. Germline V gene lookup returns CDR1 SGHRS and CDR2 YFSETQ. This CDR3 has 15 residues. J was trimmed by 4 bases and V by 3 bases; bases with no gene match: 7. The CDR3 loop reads CASSSTGGAGETQYF. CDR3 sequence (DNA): TGCGCCAGCAGCTCCACAGGGGGCGCAGGAGAGACCCAGTACTTC.